This T cell receptor (beta chain) was sequenced for a study of blood T cell repertoires in COVID-19. The CDR3 length is 17 residues. CDR1 SQVTM and CDR2 ANQGSEA come from the germline V gene. V was clipped by 3 bases and J by 4 bases; unmatched bases: 17. In the source study's methods: Quantification of nucleated cells was approximated via reference gene primer amplification. TCRdb's table, derived via immunoSEQ multiplex PCR, lists solely in-frame clones and lacks some. That table is the source of V, J and clone size, and D and trimming were worked out from the DNA. The table shows under 250,000 clones, with 89% occurring only once.

V and J are TRBV29-1 and TRBJ1-2; 7 nucleotides agree with TRBD1. This TCR came from a middle-aged woman with acute or convalescent COVID-19. The material sequenced was peripheral blood. As DNA, the CDR3 is TGCAGCGTTGATACCCCCGATAACAGGGGAGCGAGCTATGGCTACACCTTC. Protein sequence: CSVDTPDNRGASYGYTF.